This TCR beta chain was documented in a study of shared clonotypes between healthy human individuals. Study observations and caveats: Large depth notwithstanding, sorted-subset sequencing proved incomplete by rarefaction. Some naive CD4 clonotypes, roughly 4.8%, turned up in common across several donors. A reduction in generation probabilities was seen for non-shared clonotypes relative to those shared by all four donors.

Template for every sorted-subset replicate PCR totaled about 0.2 ug DNA, roughly 30,000 T cell genomes. The repertoire was sequenced with immunoSEQ multiplex PCR; TCRdb's copy has only in-frame clones and lacks some. The data contain about a million clones, approximately 72% of them singletons. About this clone: Its antigen is unknown. Other DNA sequences from this sample encode an identical CDR3 as well.

Germline V lookup: CDR1 SNHLY, CDR2 FYNNEI. Trimming removed 2 bases from V and 1 base from J; junction bases left unmatched: 3. The CDR3 is 16 amino acids. This receptor was taken from a man between 18 and 35 years old in good health. Material for sequencing was memory CD4+ T cells sorted from blood. Subset specified: CD45RA-negative fraction. This chain joins TRBV2 and TRBJ2-3; 10 positions match TRBD2. CDR3: CASSERLAGGTDTQYF. CDR3 DNA: TGTGCCAGCAGTGAAAGGCTAGCGGGGGGCACAGATACGCAGTATTTT.